This T cell receptor (beta chain) appears in the sequencing data of a study of blood T cell repertoires in COVID-19. Whole-study context: Nucleic acid was either cDNA or gDNA, and it came from T cells, B-cell-depleted T cells, or PBMCs.

Assay: immunoSEQ multiplex PCR; the TCRdb copy retains only in-frame clones and omits some. The data hold about 130,000 clones, with around 81% observed a single time. This CDR3 has 15 residues. Germline V gives CDR1 MNHNY, CDR2 SVGAGI (reference sequence). V shed 3 bases and J shed 1 base, with 10 bases lying between them. The V call is TRBV6-6, the J call TRBJ1-5; no clear D. The sample was peripheral blood. The clonotype was recovered from a woman in her forties or fifties with acute or convalescent COVID-19. As DNA, the CDR3 is TGTGCCAGCAGTTATCAGGCCCGGAGCAATCAGCCCCAGCATTTT. It translates to CASSYQARSNQPQHF.